The clone carrying this T cell receptor (beta chain) was observed a handful of times. Germline assignment: CDR1 SGHTA and CDR2 FQGTGA. V was shortened by 2 bases and J by 6 bases, with 5 bases between the two germline ends. CDR3 size: 12 residues. Using immunoSEQ multiplex PCR, the repertoire was profiled, and TCRdb retains in-frame clones only, with some absent. The table has some 270,000 clones, 86% seen once; the top ten hold about 8.7%. These data belong to a study of blood T cell repertoires in COVID-19. Looking at the study overall: Nucleic acid was either cDNA or gDNA, and it came from T cells, B-cell-depleted T cells, or PBMCs.

The source of this sequence is a man aged 35 to 55 with active or convalescent COVID-19. Material: peripheral blood. V and J are TRBV7-3 and TRBJ2-1; a weak D match, TRBD1 (5 bases). The DNA for the CDR3 is TGTGCCAGCAGCTTAGACAGCAATGAGCAGTTCTTC. This encodes CASSLDSNEQFF. Full variable domain (missing parts from reference TRBV7-3 and TRBJ2-1): GAGVSQTPSNKVTEKGKYVELRCDPISGHTALYWYRQSLGQGPEFLIYFQGTGAADDSGLPNDRFFAVRPEGSVSTLKIQRTERGDSAVYLCASSLDSNEQFFGPGTRLTVL.